This is a list of T cell receptor beta chains from one sample in a study of T cell changes during pregnancy in multiple sclerosis. This table comes from immunoSEQ multiplex PCR, and its TCRdb copy is limited to in-frame clones, with some not included. The sample holds roughly 88,000 clones, more than 90% seen once. The sample here was peripheral blood, taken in the first trimester of pregnancy. All receptors derive from a female donor with multiple sclerosis, enrolled in a pregnancy study. CDR3s include the opening cysteine and the closing phenylalanine or tryptophan. A D gene is named only where the DNA matches it firmly. A clone size is listed for some rows: how often the clone was seen (once, few, many), or a class if it is expanded.

>.|TRBJ2-2|TRBD2|TRBV11-3
CASSLRAGGGLFF
TGTGCCAGCAGCTTGCGTGCGGGAGGTGGGCTGTTTTTT
>.|TRBJ2-1|.|TRBV27
CASSLKGGRIFDEQFF
TGTGCCAGCAGTTTAAAAGGAGGGAGGATCTTCGACGAGCAGTTCTTC
>.|TRBJ1-1|TRBD1|TRBV29-1
CSAPGWQGDHMNTEAFF
TGCAGCGCACCAGGATGGCAGGGGGACCACATGAACACTGAAGCTTTCTTT
>.|TRBJ2-1|TRBD2|TRBV9
CASSVGAGLSNEQFF
TGTGCCAGCAGCGTAGGAGCGGGACTTTCCAATGAGCAGTTCTTC
>.|TRBJ1-3|TRBD1|TRBV30
CAWSSGTGVRGNTIYF
TGTGCCTGGAGTTCCGGGACAGGGGTGCGGGGAAACACCATATATTTT
>once|TRBJ2-1|TRBD2|TRBV6-1
CASSVLGLAGEGEQFF
TGTGCCAGCAGTGTCTTGGGACTAGCGGGAGAGGGTGAGCAGTTCTTC
>.|TRBJ2-7|TRBD1|TRBV27
CASRGQGLPYEQYF
TGTGCCAGCAGAGGACAGGGGCTCCCCTACGAGCAGTACTTC
>once|TRBJ2-1|TRBD2|TRBV7-9
CASSLARSGSVNEQFF
TGTGCCAGCAGCTTAGCGCGTAGCGGGAGCGTCAATGAGCAGTTCTTC
>.|TRBJ1-1|.|TRBV6-5
CASTGGTEAFF
TGTGCCAGCACCGGTGGCACTGAAGCTTTCTTT
>.|TRBJ1-5|TRBD1|TRBV5-1
CASSEGQSNQPQHF
TGCGCCAGCAGCGAGGGACAGAGCAATCAGCCCCAGCATTTT
>.|TRBJ1-2|TRBD1|TRBV7-2
CASSFAGQGTYGYTF
TGTGCCAGCAGCTTTGCGGGACAGGGTACCTATGGCTACACCTTC
>.|TRBJ2-3|TRBD2|TRBV6-1
CASSDGSGTTDTQYF
TGTGCCAGCAGTGATGGTAGCGGGACCACAGATACGCAGTATTTT
>.|TRBJ2-2|.|TRBV9
CASSAGISTGELFF
TGTGCCAGCAGCGCAGGTATAAGCACCGGGGAGCTGTTTTTT
>.|TRBJ1-3|.|TRBV6-5
CASSYLSSSSGNTIYF
TGTGCCAGCAGTTACCTTTCCTCCTCCTCTGGAAACACCATATATTTT
>.|TRBJ2-7|TRBD2|TRBV18
CASSPKREGYEQYF
TGTGCCAGCTCACCAAAGCGGGAAGGCTACGAGCAGTACTTC
>once|TRBJ1-2|TRBD1|TRBV5-1
CASSLLGQGLGGYGYTF
TGCGCCAGCAGCTTGTTGGGACAGGGTCTCGGAGGGTATGGCTACACCTTC
>.|TRBJ2-2|TRBD2|TRBV19
CASSPVYQGGTGELFF
TGTGCCAGTAGCCCGGTTTATCAGGGAGGGACCGGGGAGCTGTTTTTT
>.|TRBJ2-2|TRBD2|TRBV30
CAWSVQSGITGELFF
TGTGCCTGGAGTGTACAAAGCGGGATTACCGGGGAGCTGTTTTTT
>.|TRBJ1-1|.|TRBV30
CAWSALGNTEAFF
TGTGCCTGGAGTGCCCTAGGGAACACTGAAGCTTTCTTT
>.|TRBJ1-5|.|TRBV5-5
CASSAAASNQPQHF
TGTGCCAGCAGTGCGGCAGCTAGCAATCAGCCCCAGCATTTT
>few|TRBJ1-2|TRBD1|TRBV28
CASSLGTGYGYTF
TGTGCCAGCAGTCTCGGGACAGGGTATGGCTACACCTTC
>once|TRBJ2-1|.|TRBV5-6
CASNLMGGNERVEQFF
TGTGCCAGCAACTTGATGGGCGGGAATGAAAGGGTTGAGCAGTTCTTC